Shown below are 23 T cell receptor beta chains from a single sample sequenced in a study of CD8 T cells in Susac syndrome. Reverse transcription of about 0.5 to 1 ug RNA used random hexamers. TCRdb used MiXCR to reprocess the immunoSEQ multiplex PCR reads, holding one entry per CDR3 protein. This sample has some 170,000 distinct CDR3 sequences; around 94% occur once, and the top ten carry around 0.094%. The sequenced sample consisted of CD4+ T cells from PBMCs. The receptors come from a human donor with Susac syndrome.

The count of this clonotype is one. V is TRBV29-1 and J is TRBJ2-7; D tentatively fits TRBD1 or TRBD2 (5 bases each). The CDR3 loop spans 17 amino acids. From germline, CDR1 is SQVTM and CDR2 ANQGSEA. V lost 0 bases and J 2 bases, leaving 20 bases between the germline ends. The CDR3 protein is CSVEDRSPGLGPYEQYF. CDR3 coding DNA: TGCAGCGTTGAAGATCGGTCCCCGGGGCTTGGCCCCTACGAGCAGTACTTC.

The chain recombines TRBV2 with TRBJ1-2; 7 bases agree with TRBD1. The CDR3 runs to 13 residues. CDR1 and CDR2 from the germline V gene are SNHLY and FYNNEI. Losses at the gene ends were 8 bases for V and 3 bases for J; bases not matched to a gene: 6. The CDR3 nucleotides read TGTGCCAGCCGGGACAGATCTTACTATGGCTACACCTTC. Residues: CASRDRSYYGYTF.

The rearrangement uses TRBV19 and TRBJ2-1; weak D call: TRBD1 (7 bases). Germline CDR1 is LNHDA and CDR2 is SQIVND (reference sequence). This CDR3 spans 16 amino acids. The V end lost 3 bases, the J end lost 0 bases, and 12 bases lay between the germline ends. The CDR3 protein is CASSMAGQHSYNEQFF. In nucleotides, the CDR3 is TGTGCCAGTAGTATGGCGGGACAGCACTCCTACAATGAGCAGTTCTTC.

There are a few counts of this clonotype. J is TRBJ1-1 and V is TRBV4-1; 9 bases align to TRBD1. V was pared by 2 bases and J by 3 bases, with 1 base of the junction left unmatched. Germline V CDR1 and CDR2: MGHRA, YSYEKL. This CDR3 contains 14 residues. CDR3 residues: CASSQRQGDTEAFF. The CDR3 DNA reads TGCGCCAGCAGCCAAAGACAGGGGGACACTGAAGCTTTCTTT.

CDR3 loop: CASSPAGGRDTQYF. The CDR3 DNA is TGTGCCAGCAGCCCAGCAGGGGGCAGAGATACGCAGTATTTT. This chain joins TRBV11-2 and TRBJ2-3, with TRBD1 matching 8 bases. There are 14 residues in the CDR3. After removal of 5 bases from V and 5 bases from J, the junction contained 6 bases not matched to a gene. From germline, CDR1 is SGHAT and CDR2 FQNNGV.

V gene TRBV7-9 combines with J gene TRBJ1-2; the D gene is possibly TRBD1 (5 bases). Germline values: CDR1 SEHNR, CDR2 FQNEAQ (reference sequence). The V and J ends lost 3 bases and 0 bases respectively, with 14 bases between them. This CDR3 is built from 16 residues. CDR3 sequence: CASSLGEATANYGYTF. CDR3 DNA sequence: TGTGCCAGCAGCTTGGGCGAGGCGACAGCTAACTATGGCTACACCTTC.

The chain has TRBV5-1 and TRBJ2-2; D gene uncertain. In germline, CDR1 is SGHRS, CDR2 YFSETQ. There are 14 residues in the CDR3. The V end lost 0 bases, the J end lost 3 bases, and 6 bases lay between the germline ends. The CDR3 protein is CASSLVLDTGELFF. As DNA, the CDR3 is TGCGCCAGCAGCTTGGTGCTCGACACCGGGGAGCTGTTTTTT.

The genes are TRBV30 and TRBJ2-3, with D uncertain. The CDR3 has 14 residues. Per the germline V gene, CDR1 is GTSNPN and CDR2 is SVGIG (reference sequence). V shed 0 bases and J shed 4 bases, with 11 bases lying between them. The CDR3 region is CAWSVGVQPDTQYF. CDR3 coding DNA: TGTGCCTGGAGTGTTGGGGTCCAGCCAGATACGCAGTATTTT.

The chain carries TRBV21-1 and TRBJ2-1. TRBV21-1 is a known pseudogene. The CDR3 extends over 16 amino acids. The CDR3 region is CASSKVEVDGYNEQFF. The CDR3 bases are TGTGCCAGCAGCAAAGTTGAGGTGGACGGTTACAATGAGCAGTTCTTC.

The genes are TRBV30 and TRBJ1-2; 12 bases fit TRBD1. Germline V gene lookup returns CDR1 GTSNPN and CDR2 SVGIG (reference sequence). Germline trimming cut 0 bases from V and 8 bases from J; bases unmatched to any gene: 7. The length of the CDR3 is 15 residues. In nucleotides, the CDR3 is TGTGCCTGGAGTGTATGGGGGACAGGGGGCACCGGCTACACCTTC. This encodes CAWSVWGTGGTGYTF.

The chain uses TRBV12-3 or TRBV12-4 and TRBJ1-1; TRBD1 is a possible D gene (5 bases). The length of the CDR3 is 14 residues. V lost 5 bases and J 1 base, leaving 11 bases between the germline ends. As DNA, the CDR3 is TGTGCCAGCAGTCCCGGACACCAGAACACTGAAGCTTTCTTT. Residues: CASSPGHQNTEAFF.

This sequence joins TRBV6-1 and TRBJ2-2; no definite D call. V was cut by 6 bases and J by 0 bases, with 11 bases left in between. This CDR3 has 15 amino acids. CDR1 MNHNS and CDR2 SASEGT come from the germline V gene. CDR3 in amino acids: CASRLTYSNTGELFF. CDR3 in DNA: TGTGCCAGCAGGTTGACATATTCGAACACCGGGGAGCTGTTTTTT.

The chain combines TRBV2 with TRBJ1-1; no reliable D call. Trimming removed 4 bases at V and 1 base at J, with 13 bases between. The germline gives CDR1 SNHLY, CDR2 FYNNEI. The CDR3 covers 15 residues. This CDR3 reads CASSVESAENTEAFF. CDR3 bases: TGTGCCAGCAGTGTGGAATCCGCAGAGAACACTGAAGCTTTCTTT.

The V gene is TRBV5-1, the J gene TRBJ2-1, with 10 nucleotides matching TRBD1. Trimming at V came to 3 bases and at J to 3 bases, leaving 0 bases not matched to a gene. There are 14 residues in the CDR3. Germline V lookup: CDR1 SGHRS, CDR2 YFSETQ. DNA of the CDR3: TGCGCCAGCAGCTGGACAGGGGGCTACAATGAGCAGTTCTTC. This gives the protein CASSWTGGYNEQFF.

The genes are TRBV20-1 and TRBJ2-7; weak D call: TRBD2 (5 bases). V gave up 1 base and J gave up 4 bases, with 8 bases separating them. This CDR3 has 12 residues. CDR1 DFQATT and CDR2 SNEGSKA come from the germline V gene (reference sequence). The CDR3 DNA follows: TGCAGTGCTAGAGGGCCGGGGTACGAGCAGTACTTC. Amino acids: CSARGPGYEQYF.

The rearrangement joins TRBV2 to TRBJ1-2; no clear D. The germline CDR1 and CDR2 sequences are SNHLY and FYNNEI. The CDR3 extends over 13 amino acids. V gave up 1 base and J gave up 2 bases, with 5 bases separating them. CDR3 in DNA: TGTGCCAGCAGTGAAGGAGTGAACTATGGCTACACCTTC. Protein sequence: CASSEGVNYGYTF.

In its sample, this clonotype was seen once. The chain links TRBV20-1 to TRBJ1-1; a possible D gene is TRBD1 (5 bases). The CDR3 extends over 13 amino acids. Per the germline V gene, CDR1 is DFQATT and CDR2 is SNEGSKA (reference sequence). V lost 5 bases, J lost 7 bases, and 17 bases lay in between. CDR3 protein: CSALPGARSEAFF. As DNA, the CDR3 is TGCAGTGCTTTACCCGGGGCCAGAAGTGAAGCTTTCTTT.

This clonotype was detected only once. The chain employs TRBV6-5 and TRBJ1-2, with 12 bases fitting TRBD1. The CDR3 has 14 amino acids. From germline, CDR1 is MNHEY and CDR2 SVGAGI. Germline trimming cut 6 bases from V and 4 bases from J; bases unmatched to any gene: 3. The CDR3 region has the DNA TGTGCCAGCAGGAGGGACAGGGGGCTCTATGGCTACACCTTC. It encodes CASRRDRGLYGYTF.

The CDR3: CATSRDLAATSGNEQFF. CDR3 bases: TGTGCCACCAGCAGAGATCTAGCCGCGACTAGCGGTAATGAGCAGTTCTTC. The chain links TRBV15 to TRBJ2-1; 9 nucleotides agree with TRBD2. Trimming took 0 bases from V and 7 from J; bases not matched to a gene: 10. Per germline, CDR1 LNHNV and CDR2 YYDKDF (reference sequence). This CDR3 is built from 17 residues. The variable domain in full, completed from reference TRBV15 and TRBJ2-1, reads DAMVIQNPRYQVTQFGKPVTLSCSQTLNHNVMYWYQQKSSQAPKLLFHYYDKDFNNEADTPDNFQSRRPNTSFCFLDIRSPGLGDTAMYLCATSRDLAATSGNEQFFGPGTRLTVL.

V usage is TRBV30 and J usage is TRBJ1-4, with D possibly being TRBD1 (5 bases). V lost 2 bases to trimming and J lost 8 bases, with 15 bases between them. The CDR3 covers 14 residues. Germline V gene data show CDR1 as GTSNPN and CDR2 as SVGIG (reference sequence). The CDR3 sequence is CAWSRGRDEEKLFF. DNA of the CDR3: TGTGCCTGGAGTCGGGGGAGGGATGAAGAAAAACTGTTTTTT. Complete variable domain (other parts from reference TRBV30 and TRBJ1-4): SQTIHQWPATLVQPVGSPLSLECTVEGTSNPNLYWYRQAAGRGLQLLFYSVGIGQISSEVPQNLSASRPQDRQFILSSKKLLLSDSGFYLCAWSRGRDEEKLFFGSGTQLSVL.

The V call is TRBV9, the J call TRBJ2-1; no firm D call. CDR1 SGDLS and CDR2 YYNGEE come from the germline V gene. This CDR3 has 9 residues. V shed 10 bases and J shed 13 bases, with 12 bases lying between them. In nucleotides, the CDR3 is TGTGCCTCCGGGTCGTCCCAGTTCTTC. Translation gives CASGSSQFF.

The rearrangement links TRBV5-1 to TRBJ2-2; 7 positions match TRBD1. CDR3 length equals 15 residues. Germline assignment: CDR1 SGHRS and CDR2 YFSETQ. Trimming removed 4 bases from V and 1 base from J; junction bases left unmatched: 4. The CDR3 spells CASSRTGLNTGELFF. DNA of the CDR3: TGCGCCAGCAGCCGGACAGGACTGAACACCGGGGAGCTGTTTTTT.

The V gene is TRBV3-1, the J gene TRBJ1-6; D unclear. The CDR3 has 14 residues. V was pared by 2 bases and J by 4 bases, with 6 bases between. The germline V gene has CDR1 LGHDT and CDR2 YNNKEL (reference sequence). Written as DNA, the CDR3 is TGTGCCAGCAGCCAATTCCCGTATAATTCACCCCTCCACTTT. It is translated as CASSQFPYNSPLHF.